These T cell receptor beta chains were read from a single sample in a study of blood T cell repertoires in COVID-19. Only in-frame clones appear in the TCRdb table, and some are missing; sequencing was by immunoSEQ multiplex PCR. This sample has a few hundred thousand clones, with about 85% found just once. The sample taken for sequencing was peripheral blood. The receptors derive from a man younger than 35 with active or convalescent COVID-19. Each CDR3 is given with its conserved first and last residue. The D gene is left open where the match is weak. Clone sizes are given selectively: once, few, many, or a class where the clone is expanded.

>TRBV7-2|.|TRBD1|TRBJ2-5
TGTGCCAGCAGCGAGGGACAGGCGGTGACCCAGTACTTC
CASSEGQAVTQYF
>TRBV28|.|.|TRBJ1-2
TGTGCCAGCACTCTAAAGGGGTTGAAAGGCTACACCTTC
CASTLKGLKGYTF
>TRBV25-1|.|.|TRBJ1-1
TGTGCCAGCAGTGAAGGGAGCAGCTGGAACACTGAAGCTTTCTTT
CASSEGSSWNTEAFF
>TRBV7-2|.|TRBD1|TRBJ2-7
TGTGCCAGCAGCACTGGACAGGGGCACTCCTACGAGCAGTACTTC
CASSTGQGHSYEQYF
>TRBV7-2|.|.|TRBJ2-7
TGTGCCAGCAGCGACTCAGGGTTGGAAGAGCAGTACTTC
CASSDSGLEEQYF
>TRBV12-5|once|.|TRBJ2-7
TGTGCTAGTGGTTTGGTAGGGGATTGGAATCGCTCCTACGAGCAGTACTTC
CASGLVGDWNRSYEQYF
>TRBV7-8|.|.|TRBJ1-4
TGTGCCAGCAGTTCCTTGCGATACGAAAAACTGTTTTTT
CASSSLRYEKLFF
>TRBV10-1|.|TRBD1|TRBJ1-1
TGCGCCAGCAGTGAGCCGACAGGGTTCACGAACACTGAAGCTTTCTTT
CASSEPTGFTNTEAFF
>TRBV5-1|.|.|TRBJ1-6
TGCGCCAGCAGCGAGATAGCGGGAGGAGGATCCTATAATTCACCCCTCCACTTT
CASSEIAGGGSYNSPLHF
>TRBV6-2/TRBV6-3|.|TRBD2|TRBJ2-5
TGTGCCAGCAGTGTATTTCCTGGAGCGGGGGGGCTCTATACGACCCAGTACTTC
CASSVFPGAGGLYTTQYF
>TRBV5-4|.|.|TRBJ2-3
TGTGCCAGCAGCCCCCGAGTAGCGGCTACAGATACGCAGTATTTT
CASSPRVAATDTQYF
>TRBV10-3|.|TRBD2|TRBJ2-5
TGTGCCATCAGTGAACTAGCGGGGGGGCACGAGGAGACCCAGTACTTC
CAISELAGGHEETQYF
>TRBV5-6|.|.|TRBJ1-2
TGTGCCAGCAGCTTGAACCCAGGGTCGGTCGGCTACACCTTC
CASSLNPGSVGYTF
>TRBV28|.|TRBD1|TRBJ2-7
TGTGCCAGCAGTCTTCCCACAGGGGTCAACGAGCAGTACTTC
CASSLPTGVNEQYF
>TRBV21-1|.|.|TRBJ1-5
TGTGCCAGCAGGAGCAGGGGGAACAATCAGCCCCAGCATTTT
CASRSRGNNQPQHF
>TRBV28|.|.|TRBJ2-1
TGTGCCAGCAGTTTGGGGAGCTTGCAGTTCTTC
CASSLGSLQFF
>TRBV2|.|TRBD1|TRBJ2-3
TGTGCCAGCAAACAAGAGACAGGGGTCCTCTGGGGCACAGATACGCAGTATTTT
CASKQETGVLWGTDTQYF
>TRBV28|.|TRBD2|TRBJ2-5
TGTGCCAGCAGCCTTCTGGGCGGGAGCCCAGGGGAGACCCAGTACTTC
CASSLLGGSPGETQYF
>TRBV13|.|TRBD1|TRBJ2-1
TGTGCCAGCAGCGGAGAGATCACCGACAGGGTCTATATCAATGAGCAGTTCTTC
CASSGEITDRVYINEQFF
>TRBV10-3|.|TRBD2|TRBJ2-3
TGTGCCATCAGTGTTAGCGGGACAGATACGCAGTATTTT
CAISVSGTDTQYF
>TRBV29-1|once|.|TRBJ2-1
TGCAGCGTTGAGGCTTTCTCGGGGGTCTCCTACAATGAGCAGTTCTTC
CSVEAFSGVSYNEQFF
>TRBV29-1|.|.|TRBJ1-5
TGCAGCGTTGAAGTCAGGGTTGGTCAGCCCCAGCATTTT
CSVEVRVGQPQHF
>TRBV7-7|once|TRBD2|TRBJ2-2
TGTGCCATCTCCGCTAGCGGGGTGGGCACCGGGGAGCTGTTTTTT
CAISASGVGTGELFF
>TRBV9|.|TRBD1|TRBJ1-2
TGTGCCAGCAGTGAGGACAGGGGGGACTATGGCTACACCTTC
CASSEDRGDYGYTF
>TRBV7-7|.|.|TRBJ2-2
TGTGCTAGCAGCTTTTCTCCCGCGAACACCGGGGAGCTGTTTTTT
CASSFSPANTGELFF
>TRBV5-1|.|.|TRBJ2-7
TGCGCCAGCAGCTCCCGACAGAACTCCTACGAGCAGTACTTC
CASSSRQNSYEQYF
>TRBV14|.|.|TRBJ2-7
TGTGCCAGCAGTCAAGTCGGACCAGGGGATCGGCACGAGCAGTACTTC
CASSQVGPGDRHEQYF
>TRBV9|.|.|TRBJ1-1
TGTGCCAGCAGCGTAGCGGGAGCGCGGAACACTGAAGCTTTCTTT
CASSVAGARNTEAFF
>TRBV29-1|.|TRBD2|TRBJ2-1
TGCAGCGTTGGAACGGGGACTAGCGGGGGGAATGAGCAGTTCTTC
CSVGTGTSGGNEQFF
>TRBV6-2/TRBV6-3|.|.|TRBJ1-1
TGTGCCAGCAGCAAAGGGGTCGGCACTGAAGCTTTCTTT
CASSKGVGTEAFF
>TRBV4-2|.|.|TRBJ2-1
TGTGCCAGCAGCCCGGGGCTCGGGAGCGGTGACAATGAGCAGTTCTTC
CASSPGLGSGDNEQFF
>TRBV21-1|.|.|TRBJ1-3
TGTGCCAGCAGCAAAGTCGGGGGGCAAAGAAACACCATATATTTT
CASSKVGGQRNTIYF
>TRBV6-6|once|TRBD1|TRBJ2-7
TGTGCCAGCAGTCGACCCTCCAGGGGGCACTCCTACGAGCAGTACTTC
CASSRPSRGHSYEQYF
>TRBV5-1|.|TRBD1|TRBJ1-3
TGCGCCAGCAGCGTGGACAGGGCGCGTGGAAACACCATATATTTT
CASSVDRARGNTIYF